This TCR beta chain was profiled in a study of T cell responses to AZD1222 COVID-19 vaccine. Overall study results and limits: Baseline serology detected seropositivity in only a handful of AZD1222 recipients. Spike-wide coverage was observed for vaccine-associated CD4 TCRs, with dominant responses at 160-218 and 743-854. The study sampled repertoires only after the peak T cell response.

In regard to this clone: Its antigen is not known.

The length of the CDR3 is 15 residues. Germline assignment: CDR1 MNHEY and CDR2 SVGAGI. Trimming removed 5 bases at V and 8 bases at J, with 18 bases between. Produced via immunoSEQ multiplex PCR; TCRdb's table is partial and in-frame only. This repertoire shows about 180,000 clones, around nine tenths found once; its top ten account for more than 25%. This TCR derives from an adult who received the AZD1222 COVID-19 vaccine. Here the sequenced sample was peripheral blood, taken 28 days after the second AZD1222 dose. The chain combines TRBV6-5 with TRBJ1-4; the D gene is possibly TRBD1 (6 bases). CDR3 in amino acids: CASSTGQWGGEKLFF. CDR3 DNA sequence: TGTGCCAGCAGTACTGGACAGTGGGGTGGCGAAAAACTGTTTTTT.